One sample yielded the 14 T cell receptor beta chains listed below, sequenced in a study of PD-1 blockade in classical Hodgkin lymphoma. The repertoire was sequenced with immunoSEQ multiplex PCR; TCRdb's copy has only in-frame clones and lacks some. The table has some 52,000 clones, around 86% seen once; the top ten hold approximately 6.8%. Stated time point: cycle 4 day 1 (C4D1), after less than seven weeks of nivolumab. Every patient relapsed after autologous stem cell transplantation, and brentuximab vedotin exposure varied. Material: peripheral blood mononuclear cells (PBMCs), obtained before the fourth cycle of nivolumab. The origin of the receptors is a human donor with classical Hodgkin lymphoma.

V and J are TRBV6-5 and TRBJ2-7; maybe TRBD2 (5 bases). Looked up from germline, CDR1 is MNHEY and CDR2 is SVGAGI. Trimming removed 5 bases from V and 3 bases from J, with 5 bases in between. The CDR3 length is 11 residues. Here the CDR3 DNA reads TGTGCCAGCAGTGACTACTACGAGCAGTACTTC. Translating gives CASSDYYEQYF.

The rearrangement joins TRBV27 to TRBJ2-7, with 7 bases lining up with TRBD2. CDR1 and CDR2 from the germline V gene are MNHEY and SMNVEV (reference sequence). Trimming removed 3 bases from V and 7 bases from J; junction bases left unmatched: 9. This CDR3 is 14 amino acids long. CDR3 in amino acids: CASSFAGVVLEQYF. CDR3 coding DNA: TGTGCCAGCAGTTTTGCGGGAGTTGTGTTAGAGCAGTACTTC.

Details on this clone: At the DNA level, this CDR3 is encoded by other sequences in the same sample as well. This chain joins TRBV7-7 and TRBJ2-6; D not certain. The CDR3 totals 17 residues. The V end was cut by 4 bases, the J end by 5 bases, with 18 bases between. Germline values: CDR1 SSHAT, CDR2 FNYEAQ (reference sequence). CDR3 in DNA: TGTGCCAGCAGCTCTCGTCCGCCACAAAGTCGGGCCAACGTCCTGACTTTC. Protein product: CASSSRPPQSRANVLTF.

The V call is TRBV12-5, the J call TRBJ2-7, with 7 bases fitting TRBD2. Germline-derived CDR1 and CDR2 are LGHNT and FRNRAP. The junction had 1 base not matched to a gene; V was cut back by 3 bases and J by 2 bases. This CDR3 spans 13 amino acids. The CDR3 sequence: CASGFGGTYEQYF. CDR3 bases: TGTGCTAGTGGTTTCGGGGGGACCTACGAGCAGTACTTC.

The rearrangement uses TRBV7-2 and TRBJ2-1, with unresolved D. The V gene's germline CDR1 is SGHTA and CDR2 FQGNSA. V lost 1 base to trimming and J lost 9 bases, with 16 bases between them. The CDR3 spans 15 residues. CDR3 region: CASSLELVMYSEQFF. In DNA, the CDR3 is TGTGCCAGCAGCTTAGAACTGGTCATGTATAGTGAGCAGTTCTTC.

This clone was counted once. The rearrangement links TRBV5-4 to TRBJ2-3; tentatively, D is TRBD2 (6 bases). V lost 3 bases and J 4 bases, leaving 18 bases between the germline ends. This CDR3 contains 16 residues. Germline V gene sequence: CDR1 SGHNT, CDR2 YYREEE (reference sequence). The CDR3 reads CASSSMTRTPADTQYF. The DNA for the CDR3 is TGTGCCAGCAGCTCCATGACTAGGACTCCGGCAGATACGCAGTATTTT.

This clone appeared once. In the same sample, other DNA sequences code for this CDR3. The genes are TRBV10-3 and TRBJ1-1, with TRBD1 identical over 9 bases. Germline CDR1 reads ENHRY; CDR2 reads SYGVKD. Losses at the gene ends were 7 bases for V and 2 bases for J; bases not matched to a gene: 5. The CDR3 runs to 14 residues. This chain's CDR3 is CAITPDRGNTEAFF. The CDR3 bases are TGTGCCATCACCCCGGACAGGGGAAACACTGAAGCTTTCTTT.

The chain recombines TRBV18 with TRBJ1-6; TRBD1 aligns across 7 bases. This CDR3 contains 16 residues. Looked up from germline, CDR1 is KGHSH and CDR2 is LQKENI. V was clipped by 5 bases and J by 5 bases; unmatched bases: 9. The CDR3: CASSGTTGTDNSPLHF. The CDR3 DNA sequence: TGTGCCAGCTCAGGCACAACCGGGACAGATAATTCACCCCTCCACTTT.

The chain is built from TRBV4-2 and TRBJ2-5, with a weak D call TRBD2 (6 bases). Germline CDR1 reads LGHNA; CDR2 reads YNFKEQ. V was pared by 4 bases and J by 5 bases, with 14 bases between. CDR3 size: 14 residues. The CDR3 is CASSRRLGPETQYF. CDR3 DNA: TGTGCCAGCAGCCGCCGACTAGGTCCGGAGACCCAGTACTTC.

The chain joins TRBV11-3 to TRBJ2-5, with 11 nucleotides matching TRBD2. The CDR3 has 17 amino acids. The V gene's germline CDR1 is SGHNT and CDR2 YENEEA. J lost 4 bases, V lost 8 bases, and 15 bases had no gene match. The CDR3 bases are TGTGCCAGCCACTCGACTTTAGCGGGGGGGCCAGTAGAGACCCAGTACTTC. It encodes CASHSTLAGGPVETQYF.

This rearrangement joins TRBV28 to TRBJ2-1; TRBD2 matches at 11 bases. The V gene's germline CDR1 is MDHEN and CDR2 SYDVKM. V shed 6 bases, J shed 6 bases, and the junction held 10 bases outside the gene matches. The CDR3 totals 16 residues. This chain's CDR3 is CASRGLAGGRSNEQFF. The CDR3 region has the DNA TGTGCCAGCAGGGGGCTAGCGGGAGGACGCTCCAATGAGCAGTTCTTC.

V and J are TRBV7-9 and TRBJ2-5; no firm D call. The V end lost 5 bases, the J end lost 1 base, and 11 bases lay between the germline ends. Germline-derived CDR1 and CDR2 are SEHNR and FQNEAQ (reference sequence). CDR3 length: 14 residues. CDR3 sequence: CASSPLRSQETQYF. The DNA for the CDR3 is TGTGCCAGCAGCCCCCTAAGGAGCCAAGAGACCCAGTACTTC.

The chain carries TRBV5-1 and TRBJ2-5; TRBD1 is a possible D gene (5 bases). TRBJ2-7 matches the DNA end more closely, so the J call is doubtful. CDR1 SGHRS and CDR2 YFSETQ come from the germline V gene. CDR3 size: 15 residues. CDR3 nucleotide sequence: TGCGCCAGCAGCTTGGCCCAAGGGGCCCCCTACGAGCAGTACTTC. Translation gives CASSLAQGAPYEQYF.

The V gene is TRBV7-9, the J gene TRBJ1-2, with D possibly being TRBD1 (5 bases). V lost 5 bases, J lost 6 bases, and 19 bases lay in between. This CDR3 region has 15 residues. CDR1 is SEHNR, CDR2 FQNEAQ, per germline (reference sequence). CDR3 DNA: TGTGCCAGCAGCCCCATAGGGGTCGGAGAAGATGGCTACACCTTC. This sequence encodes CASSPIGVGEDGYTF.